One sample yielded the 27 T cell receptor beta chains listed below, sequenced in a study of CD8 T cells in Susac syndrome. Reverse transcription of roughly 0.5 to 1 ug RNA was carried out with random hexamers. TCRdb processed the immunoSEQ multiplex PCR reads anew with MiXCR; each CDR3 protein has one entry. This table has 170,000 or so distinct CDR3 sequences, 85% to 95% appearing once. Sequences were obtained from CD4+ T cells from PBMCs. These receptors were obtained from a human donor with Susac syndrome.

This clonotype was seen once. The chain links TRBV20-1 to TRBJ1-2; TRBD1 agrees at 7 bases. Trimming at V came to 2 bases and at J to 4 bases, leaving 10 bases not matched to a gene. This CDR3 region has 15 residues. CDR1 is DFQATT and CDR2 is SNEGSKA in the germline V gene (reference sequence). CDR3 protein: CSARPRQGWSYGYTF. DNA for the CDR3: TGCAGTGCTAGACCAAGACAGGGATGGAGCTATGGCTACACCTTC.

The chain employs TRBV2 and TRBJ2-6; D not certain. The length of the CDR3 is 14 residues. Trimming took off 4 bases at V and 0 bases at J, with 4 bases between the two ends. From germline, CDR1 is SNHLY and CDR2 FYNNEI. The CDR3 DNA reads TGTGCCAGCAGTGCCTCCTCTGGGGCCAACGTCCTGACTTTC. Its protein product is CASSASSGANVLTF. The entire variable domain, with the rest obtained from reference TRBV2 and TRBJ2-6, is as follows: EPEVTQTPSHQVTQMGQEVILRCVPISNHLYFYWYRQILGQKVEFLVSFYNNEISEKSEIFDDQFSVERPDGSNFTLKIRSTKLEDSAMYFCASSASSGANVLTFGAGSRLTVL.

The chain combines TRBV2 with TRBJ1-4; 8 bases agree with TRBD1. Germline CDR1 reads SNHLY; CDR2 reads FYNNEI. V lost 6 bases, J lost 4 bases, and 4 bases stayed unmatched. There are 14 residues in the CDR3. CDR3 nucleotides: TGTGCCAGCAGCCTGACAGGGGATAATGAAAAACTGTTTTTT. It encodes CASSLTGDNEKLFF. The full variable domain, with the rest looked up from reference TRBV2 and TRBJ1-4, is EPEVTQTPSHQVTQMGQEVILRCVPISNHLYFYWYRQILGQKVEFLVSFYNNEISEKSEIFDDQFSVERPDGSNFTLKIRSTKLEDSAMYFCASSLTGDNEKLFFGSGTQLSVL.

The chain combines TRBV9 with TRBJ2-3; 9 bases map to TRBD2. The V segment lost 0 bases and the J segment 1 base; nucleotides outside the gene matches: 6. Per the germline V gene, CDR1 is SGDLS and CDR2 is YYNGEE. This CDR3 is built from 17 residues. CDR3 nucleotides: TGTGCCAGCAGCGTAGGAGGTTCTAGCGGGGGCACAGATACGCAGTATTTT. It codes for CASSVGGSSGGTDTQYF.

This chain links TRBV2 with TRBJ1-1; 7 bases match TRBD1. The CDR3 is 14 amino acids. The J segment lost 1 base and the V segment lost 5 bases, leaving 4 bases of the junction unmatched. Germline V gene lookup returns CDR1 SNHLY and CDR2 FYNNEI. CDR3 sequence (DNA): TGTGCCAGCAGTCCGACAGGGAGGAACACTGAAGCTTTCTTT. This translates into CASSPTGRNTEAFF.

The V and J genes are TRBV12-3 or TRBV12-4 and TRBJ1-2; 10 bases map to TRBD1. With V trimmed by 2 bases and J by 4 bases, 4 bases remained unmatched. CDR3 length: 15 amino acids. This CDR3 is CASSLRGTGAYGYTF. CDR3 DNA sequence: TGTGCCAGCAGTTTAAGGGGGACAGGGGCCTATGGCTACACCTTC.

The V and J genes are TRBV10-3 and TRBJ2-2; the D is unclear. CDR1 is ENHRY and CDR2 is SYGVKD in the germline V gene. The V gene lost 3 bases and the J gene lost 1 base, with 6 bases spanning the gap. The CDR3 runs 14 residues. This chain's CDR3 is CAISDAVNTGELFF. In nucleotides, the CDR3 is TGTGCCATCAGTGATGCAGTGAACACCGGGGAGCTGTTTTTT.

This rearrangement joins TRBV20-1 to TRBJ1-2, with D perhaps matching TRBD1 (6 bases). This CDR3 has 13 amino acids. Trimming pared 6 bases from V and 7 bases from J, leaving 18 bases between. Per the germline V gene, CDR1 is DFQATT and CDR2 is SNEGSKA (reference sequence). CDR3 loop: CSAPTGEGTGYTF. The DNA for the CDR3 is TGCAGTGCCCCGACAGGAGAAGGCACTGGCTACACCTTC.

The chain has TRBV18 and TRBJ2-7; TRBD2 is a possible D gene (6 bases). There are 15 residues in the CDR3. Trimming removed 4 bases at V and 2 bases at J, with 15 bases between. Germline V gene lookup returns CDR1 KGHSH and CDR2 LQKENI. The CDR3 loop is CASSLGGNLAYEQYF. The CDR3, as DNA: TGTGCCAGCTCACTTGGGGGGAATTTGGCCTACGAGCAGTACTTC.

The rearrangement joins TRBV5-1 to TRBJ1-2; weak D call: TRBD1 (5 bases). The CDR3 is 14 amino acids. Per germline, CDR1 SGHRS and CDR2 YFSETQ. V was cut by 0 bases and J by 5 bases, with 11 bases left in between. The DNA of the CDR3 is TGCGCCAGCAGCTTGGGCAGGGTGCGATATGGCTACACCTTC. This gives the protein CASSLGRVRYGYTF.

V is TRBV7-3 and J is TRBJ1-1, with 7 bases identical to TRBD1. The CDR3 spans 17 residues. Germline-derived CDR1 and CDR2 are SGHTA and FQGTGA. The V segment lost 5 bases and the J segment 4 bases; nucleotides outside the gene matches: 16. The CDR3 loop is CASSQGGAPGLLTEAFF. Here the CDR3 DNA reads TGTGCCAGCAGCCAGGGGGGGGCCCCGGGCCTCCTCACTGAAGCTTTCTTT.

V is TRBV5-1 and J is TRBJ2-2, with 8 bases lining up with TRBD2. V was clipped by 2 bases and J by 4 bases; unmatched bases: 4. The CDR3 spans 15 residues. CDR1 is SGHRS and CDR2 is YFSETQ in the germline V gene. CDR3 coding DNA: TGCGCCAGCAGCTTTGGCGGGGGGACCACCGGGGAGCTGTTTTTT. This translates into CASSFGGGTTGELFF.

V gene TRBV9 combines with J gene TRBJ1-2, with a tentative D call TRBD1 (6 bases). V was shortened by 2 bases and J by 8 bases, with 13 bases between the two germline ends. There are 13 residues in the CDR3. The germline CDR1 and CDR2 sequences are SGDLS and YYNGEE. The CDR3 DNA reads as TGTGCCAGCAGCGTCCGAGGACAGTACGGCTACACCTTC. Translated, it gives CASSVRGQYGYTF.

As DNA, the CDR3 is TGTGCCAGCAGTTACAGATACGAGCAGTACTTC. The encoded protein is CASSYRYEQYF. This chain uses TRBV6-2 or TRBV6-3 with TRBJ2-7; D ambiguous. CDR1 is MNHEY, CDR2 SVGEGT, per germline. V dropped 2 bases and J dropped 4 bases, with 3 bases sitting between them. This CDR3 region has 11 residues.

This chain joins TRBV20-1 and TRBJ2-3; D gene unclear. Germline CDR1 reads DFQATT; CDR2 reads SNEGSKA (reference sequence). The CDR3 has 12 residues. Trimming cost V 6 bases and J 3 bases, with 10 bases left between them. CDR3 amino acids: CSAPVLTDTQYF. The CDR3 coding sequence is TGCAGTGCCCCCGTTTTAACAGATACGCAGTATTTT.

V gene TRBV19 combines with J gene TRBJ1-2; D gene unclear. V shed 10 bases and J shed 5 bases, with 11 bases lying between them. Per the germline V gene, CDR1 is LNHDA and CDR2 is SQIVND (reference sequence). The CDR3 totals 11 residues. The DNA for the CDR3 is TGTGCCACCTCGCCCGGATATGGCTACACCTTC. Amino acids: CATSPGYGYTF.

This chain connects TRBV2 to TRBJ2-2; 9 positions match TRBD2. The junction had 1 base not matched to a gene; V was cut back by 8 bases and J by 3 bases. The CDR3 sequence is 13 residues long. CDR1 is SNHLY and CDR2 is FYNNEI in the germline V gene. The CDR3 reads CASRTSDTGELFF. The CDR3 bases are TGTGCCAGCCGGACTAGCGACACCGGGGAGCTGTTTTTT.

The chain combines TRBV5-1 with TRBJ1-1, with TRBD1 matching 8 bases. With V trimmed by 1 base and J by 11 bases, 13 bases remained unmatched. The germline V gene encodes CDR1 SGHRS and CDR2 YFSETQ. CDR3 length equals 15 residues. The DNA of the CDR3 is TGCGCCAGCAGCTTGCCGACAGGGGCCTCCCAGGAGGCTTTCTTT. It yields the protein CASSLPTGASQEAFF.

The chain carries TRBV29-1 and TRBJ1-2, with D maybe TRBD1 (5 bases). This CDR3 is 12 amino acids long. Germline assignment: CDR1 SQVTM and CDR2 ANQGSEA. V shed 4 bases and J shed 8 bases, with 14 bases lying between them. CDR3 residues: CSVGQGGWGYTF. CDR3 coding DNA: TGCAGCGTTGGGCAGGGAGGTTGGGGCTACACCTTC.

The chain has TRBV9 and TRBJ2-5; 9 bases are a match to TRBD1. The CDR3 runs to 15 residues. Germline V CDR1 and CDR2: SGDLS, YYNGEE. After removal of 3 bases from V and 4 bases from J, the junction contained 7 bases not matched to a gene. The CDR3 loop reads CASSDSGQGGETQYF. Here the CDR3 DNA reads TGTGCCAGCAGCGATTCGGGACAGGGCGGAGAGACCCAGTACTTC.

The chain employs TRBV12-3 or TRBV12-4 and TRBJ2-3; the D gene is possibly TRBD2 (5 bases). CDR3 length equals 14 residues. Trimming removed 4 bases from V and 2 bases from J, with 10 bases in between. The CDR3 DNA sequence: TGTGCCAGCAGTTCGGACGGACTCACAGATACGCAGTATTTT. It translates to CASSSDGLTDTQYF.

The chain has TRBV2 and TRBJ2-7; no reliable D call. Trimming cost V 0 bases and J 3 bases, with 12 bases left between them. CDR3 length equals 15 residues. Germline CDR1 SNHLY, CDR2 FYNNEI. CDR3 residues: CASSEAPSEFYEQYF. CDR3 in DNA: TGTGCCAGCAGTGAAGCCCCAAGCGAATTCTACGAGCAGTACTTC.

The V and J genes are TRBV29-1 and TRBJ2-7; TRBD1 matches at 10 bases. CDR1 SQVTM and CDR2 ANQGSEA come from the germline V gene. Trimming took 2 bases from V and 5 from J; bases not matched to a gene: 3. The CDR3 covers 13 residues. The DNA of the CDR3 is TGCAGCGTTGAACCGGGACAGGGGAACGAGCAGTACTTC. Protein product: CSVEPGQGNEQYF.

As concerns this clonotype: The DNA is left out, because the CDR3 cannot be placed on it with certainty; the CDR3 is given as TCRdb lists it. The chain couples TRBV12-3 or TRBV12-4 to TRBJ2-5; TRBD1 is the table's D call and was not checked against the DNA. The length of the CDR3 is 16 amino acids, counting both ends. CDR3 sequence: CASSFFGQPAQGSQYF.

V is TRBV20-1 and J is TRBJ2-3, with TRBD2 matching 8 bases. Germline CDR1 reads DFQATT; CDR2 reads SNEGSKA (reference sequence). This CDR3 has 15 residues. V dropped 5 bases and J dropped 0; count of bases not matched to a gene: 7. CDR3 residues: CSAALGGGSTDTQYF. The CDR3, as DNA: TGCAGTGCTGCCTTAGGCGGGGGGAGCACAGATACGCAGTATTTT.

The chain links TRBV5-1 to TRBJ2-3; 11 bases align to TRBD1. J lost 6 bases, V lost 2 bases, and 8 bases had no gene match. Germline V gives CDR1 SGHRS, CDR2 YFSETQ. This CDR3 is 16 amino acids long. CDR3 nucleotide sequence: TGCGCCAGCAGCTTTGCCGGGACAGGGGGGCACGATACGCAGTATTTT. It translates to CASSFAGTGGHDTQYF.

The rearrangement joins TRBV20-1 to TRBJ1-2, with D tentatively TRBD1 (5 bases). From germline, CDR1 is DFQATT and CDR2 SNEGSKA (reference sequence). The CDR3 sequence is 12 residues long. CDR3 region: CSHSKGGGGYTF. The CDR3 nucleotides read TGCAGCCACTCCAAGGGCGGGGGAGGCTACACCTTC.